The TCR beta chain under discussion was sequenced for a study of blood T cell repertoires in COVID-19. Study context: Italy, Spain and the United States were the sources of the convalescent and acute COVID-19 samples. Sources were T cells, B-cell-depleted T cells, or PBMCs; the material itself was cDNA or gDNA.

Per the original methods: The assay estimated nucleated cells by amplifying reference gene primers. Clones were read by immunoSEQ multiplex PCR, and TCRdb kept only the in-frame ones, dropping some. V, J and clone size reflect that table, while D and trimming were determined from the DNA. This sample has around 180,000 clones, with approximately 89% found just once. CDR3 length equals 14 residues. V was pared by 1 base and J by 4 bases, with 8 bases between. CDR1 SGHAT and CDR2 FQNNGV come from the germline V gene. The genes are TRBV11-2 and TRBJ2-1; unclear D gene. This clonotype was obtained from a man between 40 and 49 years old with active or convalescent COVID-19. Sequenced sample: peripheral blood. The CDR3 DNA reads as TGTGCCAGCAGCTTAGCCGGTGTATACAATGAGCAGTTCTTC. This gives the protein CASSLAGVYNEQFF.